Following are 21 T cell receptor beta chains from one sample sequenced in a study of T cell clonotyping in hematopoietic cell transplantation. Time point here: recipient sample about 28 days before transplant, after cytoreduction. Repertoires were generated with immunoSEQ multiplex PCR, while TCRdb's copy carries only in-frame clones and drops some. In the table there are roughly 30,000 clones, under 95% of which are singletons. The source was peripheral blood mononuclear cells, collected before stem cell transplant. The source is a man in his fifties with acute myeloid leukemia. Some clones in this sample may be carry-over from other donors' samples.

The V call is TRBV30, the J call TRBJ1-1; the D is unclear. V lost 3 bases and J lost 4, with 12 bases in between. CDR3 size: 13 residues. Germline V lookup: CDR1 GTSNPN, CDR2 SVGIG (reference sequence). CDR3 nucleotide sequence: TGTGCCTGGAGCTTCGACCTGAGCACTGAAGCTTTCTTT. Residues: CAWSFDLSTEAFF.

Written as DNA, the CDR3 is TGTGCCAGCAGCCCGACAGGGCAGCCCCAGCATTTT. It yields the protein CASSPTGQPQHF. This chain joins TRBV4-2 and TRBJ1-5; 7 nucleotides agree with TRBD1. V shed 4 bases, J shed 7 bases, and the junction held 1 base outside the gene matches. The germline gives CDR1 LGHNA, CDR2 YNFKEQ. This CDR3 contains 12 residues.

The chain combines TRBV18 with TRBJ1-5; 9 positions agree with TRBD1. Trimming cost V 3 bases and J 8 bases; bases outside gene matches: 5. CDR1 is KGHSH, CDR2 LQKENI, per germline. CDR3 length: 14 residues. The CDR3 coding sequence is TGTGCCAGCTCACCGGGACAGGGAGGTGAGCCCCAGCATTTT. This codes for CASSPGQGGEPQHF.

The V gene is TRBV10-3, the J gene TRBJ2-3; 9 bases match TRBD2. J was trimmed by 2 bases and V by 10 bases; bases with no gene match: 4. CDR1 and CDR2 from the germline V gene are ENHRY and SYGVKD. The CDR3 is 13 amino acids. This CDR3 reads CATLAGATDTQYF. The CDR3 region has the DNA TGTGCCACTTTAGCGGGGGCCACAGATACGCAGTATTTT.

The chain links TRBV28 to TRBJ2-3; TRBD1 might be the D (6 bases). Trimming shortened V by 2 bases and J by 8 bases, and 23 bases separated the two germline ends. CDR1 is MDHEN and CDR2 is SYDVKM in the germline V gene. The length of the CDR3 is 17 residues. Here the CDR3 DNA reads TGTGCCAGCAGTTTAGTCTTTGGGGCCCTAGGACAGAGTACGCAGTATTTT. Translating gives CASSLVFGALGQSTQYF.

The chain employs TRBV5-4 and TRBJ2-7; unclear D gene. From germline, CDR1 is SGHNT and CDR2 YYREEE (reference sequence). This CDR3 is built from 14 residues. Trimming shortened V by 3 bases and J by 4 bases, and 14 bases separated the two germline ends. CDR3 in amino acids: CASSWAPRKYEQYF. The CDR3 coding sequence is TGTGCCAGCAGCTGGGCTCCTAGAAAGTACGAGCAGTACTTC. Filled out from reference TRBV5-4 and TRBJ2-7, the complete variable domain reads ETGVTQSPTHLIKTRGQQVTLRCSSQSGHNTVSWYQQALGQGPQFIFQYYREEENGRGNFPPRFSGLQFPNYSSELNVNALELDDSALYLCASSWAPRKYEQYFGPGTRLTVT.

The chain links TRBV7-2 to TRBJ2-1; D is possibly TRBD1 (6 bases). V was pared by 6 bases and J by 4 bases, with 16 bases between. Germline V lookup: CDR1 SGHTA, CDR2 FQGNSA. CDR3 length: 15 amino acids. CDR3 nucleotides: TGTGCCAGCAGGGGGGCTAGTGGGAGATACAATGAGCAGTTCTTC. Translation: CASRGASGRYNEQFF.

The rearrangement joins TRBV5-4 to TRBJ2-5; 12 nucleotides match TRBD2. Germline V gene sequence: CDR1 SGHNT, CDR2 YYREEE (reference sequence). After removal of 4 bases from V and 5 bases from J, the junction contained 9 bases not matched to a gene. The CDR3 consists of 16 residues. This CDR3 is CASSRLAGGLRETQYF. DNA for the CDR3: TGTGCCAGCAGCCGTCTAGCGGGGGGGCTTCGGGAGACCCAGTACTTC.

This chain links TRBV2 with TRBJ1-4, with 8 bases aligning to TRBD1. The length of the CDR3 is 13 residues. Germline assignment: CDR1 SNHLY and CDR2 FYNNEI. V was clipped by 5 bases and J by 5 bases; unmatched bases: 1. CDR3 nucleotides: TGTGCCAGCAGTCGGACAGGGAATGAAAAACTGTTTTTT. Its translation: CASSRTGNEKLFF.

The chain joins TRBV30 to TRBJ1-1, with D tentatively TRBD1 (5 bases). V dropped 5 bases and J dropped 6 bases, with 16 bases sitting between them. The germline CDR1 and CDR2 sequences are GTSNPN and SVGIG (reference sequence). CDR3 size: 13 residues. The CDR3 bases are TGTGCCTGGTCCCCGGACAATCGGGCTGAAGCTTTCTTT. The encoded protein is CAWSPDNRAEAFF.

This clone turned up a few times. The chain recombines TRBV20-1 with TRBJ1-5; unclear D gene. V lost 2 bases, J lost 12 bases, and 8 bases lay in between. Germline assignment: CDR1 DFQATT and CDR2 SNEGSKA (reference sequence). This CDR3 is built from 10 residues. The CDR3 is CSARTEVQHF. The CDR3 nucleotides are TGCAGTGCTAGAACGGAGGTCCAGCATTTT.

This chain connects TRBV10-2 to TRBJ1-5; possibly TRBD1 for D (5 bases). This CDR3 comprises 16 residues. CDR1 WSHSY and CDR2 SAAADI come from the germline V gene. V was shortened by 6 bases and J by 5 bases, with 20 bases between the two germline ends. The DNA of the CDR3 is TGCGCCAGCAGCCCCGGGACTGAGCCGACGTATCAGCCCCAGCATTTT. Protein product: CASSPGTEPTYQPQHF.

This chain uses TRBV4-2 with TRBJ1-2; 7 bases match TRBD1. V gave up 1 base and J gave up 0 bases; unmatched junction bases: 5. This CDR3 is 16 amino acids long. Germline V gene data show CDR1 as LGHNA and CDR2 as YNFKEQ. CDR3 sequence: CASSQVTGDTNYGYTF. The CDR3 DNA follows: TGTGCCAGCAGCCAAGTAACAGGGGACACTAACTATGGCTACACCTTC.

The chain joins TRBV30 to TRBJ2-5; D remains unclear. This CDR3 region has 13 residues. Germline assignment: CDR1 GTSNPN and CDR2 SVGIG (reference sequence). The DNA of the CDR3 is TGTGCTTACGTAGGCAGACGACGAGAGACCCAGTACTTC. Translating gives CAYVGRRRETQYF.

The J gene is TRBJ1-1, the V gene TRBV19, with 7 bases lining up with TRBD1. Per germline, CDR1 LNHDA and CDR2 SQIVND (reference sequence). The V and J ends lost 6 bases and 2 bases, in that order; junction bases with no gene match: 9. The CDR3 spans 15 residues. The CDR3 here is CASSADRDRNTEAFF. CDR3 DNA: TGTGCCAGTAGCGCCGACAGGGACCGCAACACTGAAGCTTTCTTT.

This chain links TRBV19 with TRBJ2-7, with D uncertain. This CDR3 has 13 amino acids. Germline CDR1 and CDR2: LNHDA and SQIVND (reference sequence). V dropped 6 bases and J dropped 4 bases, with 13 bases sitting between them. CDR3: CASSSNSAYEQYF. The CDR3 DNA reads TGTGCCAGTAGCAGTAACTCGGCTTACGAGCAGTACTTC.

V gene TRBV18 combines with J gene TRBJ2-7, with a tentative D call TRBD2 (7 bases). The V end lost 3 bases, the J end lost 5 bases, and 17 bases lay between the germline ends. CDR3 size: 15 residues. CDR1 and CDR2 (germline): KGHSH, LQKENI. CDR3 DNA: TGTGCCAGCTCACCGCGGGGGCCGGGTGTAGACGAGCAGTACTTC. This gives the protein CASSPRGPGVDEQYF.

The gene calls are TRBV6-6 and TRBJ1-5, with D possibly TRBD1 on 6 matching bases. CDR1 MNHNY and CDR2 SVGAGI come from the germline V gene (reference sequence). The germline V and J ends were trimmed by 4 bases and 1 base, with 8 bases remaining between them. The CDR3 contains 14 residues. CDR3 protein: CASSSQGSNQPQHF. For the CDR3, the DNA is TGTGCCAGCAGTTCACAGGGAAGCAATCAGCCCCAGCATTTT.

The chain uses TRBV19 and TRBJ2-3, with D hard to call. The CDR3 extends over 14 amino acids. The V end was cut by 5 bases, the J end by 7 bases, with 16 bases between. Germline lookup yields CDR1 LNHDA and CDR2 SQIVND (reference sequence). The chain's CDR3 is CASSRSGWENTQYF. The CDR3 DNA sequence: TGTGCCAGTAGTCGGTCCGGGTGGGAAAATACGCAGTATTTT.

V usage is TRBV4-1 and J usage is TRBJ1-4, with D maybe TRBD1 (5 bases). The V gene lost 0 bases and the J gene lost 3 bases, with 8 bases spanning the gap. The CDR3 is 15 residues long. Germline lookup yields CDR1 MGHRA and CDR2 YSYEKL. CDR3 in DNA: TGCGCCAGCAGCCAAGAACAGGATGCTAATGAAAAACTGTTTTTT. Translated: CASSQEQDANEKLFF.

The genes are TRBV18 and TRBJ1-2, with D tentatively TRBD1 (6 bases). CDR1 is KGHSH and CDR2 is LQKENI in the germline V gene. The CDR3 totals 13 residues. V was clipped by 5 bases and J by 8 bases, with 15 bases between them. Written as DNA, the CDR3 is TGTGCCAGCTCAGCCTCACAGGGTAAAGGCTACACCTTC. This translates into CASSASQGKGYTF.